This TCR beta chain is drawn from a study of shared clonotypes between healthy human individuals. Study summary: With ages of 18 to 49, the donors were two women and three men. Regarding the study as a whole: An effect of sequencing depth on clonotype sharing among donors was expected.

This clone came up once. What it binds is unknown. The assay used deep level. Researchers sequenced unsorted PBMC DNA using ten immunoSEQ deep assay plates. Assay used: immunoSEQ multiplex PCR; TCRdb lists only in-frame clones, some missing. The table lists some 490,000 clones, 65% to 85% of them singletons. Trimming cost V 1 base and J 1 base, with 6 bases left between them. The CDR3 contains 14 residues. Per germline, CDR1 MNHNS and CDR2 SASEGT. The V call is TRBV6-1, the J call TRBJ2-3; TRBD2 might be the D (6 bases). Sequenced: PBMCs. The TCR originated in a woman in her forties in good health. Some clones in this sample may be carry-over from other donors' samples. The CDR3 loop reads CASSEVAGTDTQYF. In nucleotides, the CDR3 is TGTGCCAGCAGTGAAGTAGCGGGCACAGATACGCAGTATTTT.